This T cell receptor beta chain comes out of a study of T cells after somatic rescue of genetic block. Trimming took 6 bases from V and 6 from J, leaving 14 bases between them. Per germline, CDR1 MNHEY and CDR2 SVGAGI. This CDR3 region has 13 residues. Some clones are missing from TCRdb's copy, which holds only in-frame ones; the method was immunoSEQ multiplex PCR. The repertoire holds tens of thousands of clones, with about nine tenths as singletons. Sequenced material: peripheral blood mononuclear cells (PBMCs). The origin of this receptor is a woman between 18 and 29 years old. The V and J genes are TRBV6-5 and TRBJ1-1, with D possibly being TRBD1 (5 bases). The CDR3 DNA follows: TGTGCCAGCAGGAACCAAGGGACTCCTGAAGCTTTCTTT. Its translation is CASRNQGTPEAFF.